This T cell receptor beta chain stems from a study of T cells in Graves' hyperthyroidism and ophthalmopathy. Among the patients, aged 18 to 65, hyperthyroidism was newly diagnosed and had lasted under 2 months. The study based diagnoses on clinical symptoms, serum thyroxine and TRAb, thyroid ultrasound and orbital computed tomography. The blood was taken when hyperthyroidism was first diagnosed, before any ophthalmopathy symptoms showed up. CDR1 is SEHNR and CDR2 is FQNEAQ in the germline V gene (reference sequence). The V gene end was trimmed by 4 bases and the J gene end by 5 bases; junction bases not matched to a gene: 7. This CDR3 contains 15 residues. RNA transcripts gave rise to amplified TCR beta CDR3 regions. When the TCR CDR3 underwent first-round RT-PCR, the HTBI primer set was used. TCRdb itself ran the multiplex PCR reads through MiXCR, one entry per CDR3 protein. This sample carries 650,000 to 850,000 distinct CDR3 sequences, about 17% of them seen once, and the ten largest clones take 16%.

The chain combines TRBV7-9 with TRBJ1-4; 7 nucleotides align to TRBD1. The sequencing input was blood. The clonotype originates from a woman aged 45-65 years with Graves' hyperthyroidism that later progressed to Graves' ophthalmopathy. The CDR3 coding sequence is TGTGCCAGCAGCTCCATCACAGGGGAGAATGAAAAACTGTTTTTT. Its protein product is CASSSITGENEKLFF.